This T cell receptor beta chain was documented in a study of cytomegalovirus exposure and HLA in healthy donors. Study overall: Early on, a data release was issued that held 65 million to 100 million unique TCRs from HLA-typed donors.

PCR used 60 Vbeta primers and 13 Jbeta primers. This table comes from immunoSEQ multiplex PCR, and its TCRdb copy is limited to in-frame clones, with some not included. The sample has roughly 140,000 clones, around 72% seen once. The ends lost 4 bases at V and 0 bases at J; junction bases unmatched: 11. This CDR3 is built from 17 residues. Looked up from germline, CDR1 is MGHRA and CDR2 is YSYEKL. The receptor was derived from a man between 18 and 35 years old in good health and CMV-seronegative. Sequencing was carried out using PBMCs. This chain links TRBV4-1 with TRBJ2-7, with 8 nucleotides matching TRBD2. CDR3 region: CASSPRGSGNLSYEQYF. For the CDR3, the DNA is TGCGCCAGCAGCCCCCGGGGTAGCGGGAACCTCTCCTACGAGCAGTACTTC.